This TCR beta chain was sequenced during a study of T cell responses to AZD1222 COVID-19 vaccine. Study outcomes and limitations: Repertoire sampling happened only post peak T cell response.

This clone was picked up one time. Its antigen is still unknown. Here immunoSEQ multiplex PCR was the method, and the copy in TCRdb shows in-frame clones only, minus some. This sample has approximately 50,000 clones, with approximately 86% found just once. V was pared by 1 base and J by 6 bases, with 6 bases of the junction left unmatched. The germline gives CDR1 LNHDA, CDR2 SQIVND (reference sequence). The CDR3 contains 15 residues. The J gene is TRBJ1-2, the V gene TRBV19; 9 nucleotides align to TRBD1. Sequences were derived from peripheral blood, sampled 28 days after the second AZD1222 dose. The clonotype comes from an adult who received the AZD1222 COVID-19 vaccine. The CDR3 nucleotides read TGTGCCAGTAGTATAGTGGGCGACAGGGGGAATGGCTACACCTTC. This encodes CASSIVGDRGNGYTF.